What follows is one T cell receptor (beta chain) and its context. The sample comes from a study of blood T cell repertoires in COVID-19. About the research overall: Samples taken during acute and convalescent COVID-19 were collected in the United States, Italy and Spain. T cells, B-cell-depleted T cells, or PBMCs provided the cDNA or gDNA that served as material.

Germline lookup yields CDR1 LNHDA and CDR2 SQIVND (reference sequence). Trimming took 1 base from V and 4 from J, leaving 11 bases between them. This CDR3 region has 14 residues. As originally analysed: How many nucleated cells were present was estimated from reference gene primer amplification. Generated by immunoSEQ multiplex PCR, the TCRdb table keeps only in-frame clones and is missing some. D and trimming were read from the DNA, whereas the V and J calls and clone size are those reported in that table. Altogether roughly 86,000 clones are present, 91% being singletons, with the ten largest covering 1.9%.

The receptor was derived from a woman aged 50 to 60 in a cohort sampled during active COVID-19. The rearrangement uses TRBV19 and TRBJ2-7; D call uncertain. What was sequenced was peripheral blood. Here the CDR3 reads CASSIGHLEYEQYF. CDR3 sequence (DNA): TGTGCCAGTAGTATAGGTCACTTAGAATACGAGCAGTACTTC. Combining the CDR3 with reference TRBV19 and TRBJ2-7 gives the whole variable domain DGGITQSPKYLFRKEGQNVTLSCEQNLNHDAMYWYRQDPGQGLRLIYYSQIVNDFQKGDIAEGYSVSREKKESFPLTVTSAQKNPTAFYLCASSIGHLEYEQYFGPGTRLTVT.